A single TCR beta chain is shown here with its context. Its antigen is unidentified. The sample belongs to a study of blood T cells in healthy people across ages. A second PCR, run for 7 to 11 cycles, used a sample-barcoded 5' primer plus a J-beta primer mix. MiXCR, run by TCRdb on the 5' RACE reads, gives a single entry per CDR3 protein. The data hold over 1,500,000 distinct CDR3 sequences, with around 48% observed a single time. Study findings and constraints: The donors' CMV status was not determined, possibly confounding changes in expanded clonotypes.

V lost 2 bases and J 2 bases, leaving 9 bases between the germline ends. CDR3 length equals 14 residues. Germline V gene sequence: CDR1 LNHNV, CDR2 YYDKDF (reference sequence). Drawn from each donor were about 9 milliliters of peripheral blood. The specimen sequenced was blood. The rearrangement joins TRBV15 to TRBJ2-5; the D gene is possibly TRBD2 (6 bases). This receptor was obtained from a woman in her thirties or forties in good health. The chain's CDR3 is CATSRTGTQETQYF. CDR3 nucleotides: TGTGCCACCAGCAGAACCGGGACTCAAGAGACCCAGTACTTC.